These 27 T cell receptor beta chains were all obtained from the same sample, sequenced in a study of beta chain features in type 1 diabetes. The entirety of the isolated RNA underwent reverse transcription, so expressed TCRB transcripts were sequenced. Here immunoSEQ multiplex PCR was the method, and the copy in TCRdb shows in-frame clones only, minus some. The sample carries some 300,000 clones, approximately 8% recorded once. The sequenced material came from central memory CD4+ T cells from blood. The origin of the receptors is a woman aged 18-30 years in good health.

CDR3 sequence reads: CSVAQWDSHEAFF. The CDR3 nucleotides are TGCAGCGTCGCACAGTGGGACAGCCATGAAGCTTTCTTT. The genes are TRBV29-1 and TRBJ1-1, with TRBD1 identical over 7 bases. CDR3 size: 13 residues. The J segment lost 7 bases and the V segment lost 6 bases, leaving 11 bases of the junction unmatched. The germline CDR1 and CDR2 sequences are SQVTM and ANQGSEA.

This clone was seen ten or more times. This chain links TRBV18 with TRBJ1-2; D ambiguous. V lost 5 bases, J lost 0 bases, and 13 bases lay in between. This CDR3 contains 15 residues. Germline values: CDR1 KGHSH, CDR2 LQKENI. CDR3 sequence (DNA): TGTGCCAGCTCATTGGACCGGCAGGCTAACTATGGCTACACCTTC. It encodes CASSLDRQANYGYTF.

The CDR3 nucleotides read TGTGCCAGCAGCGGGTTACTAGCGGGGGTTCCGAACACCGGGGAGCTGTTTTTT. Amino acid sequence: CASSGLLAGVPNTGELFF. The V gene is TRBV9, the J gene TRBJ2-2; 11 bases line up with TRBD2. V gave up 3 bases and J gave up 0 bases; unmatched junction bases: 7. Germline V lookup: CDR1 SGDLS, CDR2 YYNGEE. CDR3 length: 18 amino acids.

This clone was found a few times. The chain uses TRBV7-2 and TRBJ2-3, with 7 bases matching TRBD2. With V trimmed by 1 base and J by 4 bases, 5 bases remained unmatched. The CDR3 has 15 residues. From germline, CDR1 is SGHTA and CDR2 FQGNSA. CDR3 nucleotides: TGTGCCAGCAGCTTAGGGACTAGTGGCGCAGATACGCAGTATTTT. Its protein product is CASSLGTSGADTQYF. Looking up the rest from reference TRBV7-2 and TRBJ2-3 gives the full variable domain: GAGVSQSPSNKVTEKGKDVELRCDPISGHTALYWYRQSLGQGLEFLIYFQGNSAPDKSGLPSDRFSAERTGGSVSTLTIQRTQQEDSAVYLCASSLGTSGADTQYFGPGTRLTVL.

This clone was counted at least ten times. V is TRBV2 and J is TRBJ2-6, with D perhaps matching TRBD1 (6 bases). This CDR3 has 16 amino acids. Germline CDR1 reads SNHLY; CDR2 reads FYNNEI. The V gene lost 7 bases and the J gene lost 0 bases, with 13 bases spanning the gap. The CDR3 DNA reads TGTGCCAGCACTCAGGGGAAAAACTCTGGGGCCAACGTCCTGACTTTC. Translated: CASTQGKNSGANVLTF. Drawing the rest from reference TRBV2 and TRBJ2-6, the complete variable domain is EPEVTQTPSHQVTQMGQEVILRCVPISNHLYFYWYRQILGQKVEFLVSFYNNEISEKSEIFDDQFSVERPDGSNFTLKIRSTKLEDSAMYFCASTQGKNSGANVLTFGAGSRLTVL.

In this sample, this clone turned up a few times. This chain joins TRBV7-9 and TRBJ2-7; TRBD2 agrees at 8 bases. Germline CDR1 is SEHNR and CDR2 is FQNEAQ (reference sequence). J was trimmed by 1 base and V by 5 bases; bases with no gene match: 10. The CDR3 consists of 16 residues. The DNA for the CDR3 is TGTGCCAGCAGCGTAGGAACTAGCGGACGATCCTACGAGCAGTACTTC. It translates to CASSVGTSGRSYEQYF.

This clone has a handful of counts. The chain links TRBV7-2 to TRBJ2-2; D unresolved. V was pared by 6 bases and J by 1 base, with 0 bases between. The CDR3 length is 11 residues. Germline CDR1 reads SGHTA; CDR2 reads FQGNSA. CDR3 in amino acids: CASRNTGELFF. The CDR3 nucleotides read TGTGCCAGCAGGAACACCGGGGAGCTGTTTTTT.

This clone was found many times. The CDR3 sequence is CASSQERPGNSDTQYF. The CDR3 coding sequence is TGTGCCAGCAGCCAAGAGCGCCCCGGAAATTCAGATACGCAGTATTTT. V usage is TRBV4-2 and J usage is TRBJ2-3, with D unclear. CDR1 is LGHNA, CDR2 YNFKEQ, per germline. Trimming pared 0 bases from V and 4 bases from J, leaving 14 bases between. The CDR3 spans 16 residues.

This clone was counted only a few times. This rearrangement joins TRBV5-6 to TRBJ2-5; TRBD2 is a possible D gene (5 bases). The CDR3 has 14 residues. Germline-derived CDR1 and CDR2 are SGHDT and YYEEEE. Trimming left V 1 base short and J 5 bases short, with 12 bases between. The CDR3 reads CASSLTRGVETQYF. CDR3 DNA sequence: TGTGCCAGCAGCTTGACTAGAGGAGTTGAGACCCAGTACTTC.

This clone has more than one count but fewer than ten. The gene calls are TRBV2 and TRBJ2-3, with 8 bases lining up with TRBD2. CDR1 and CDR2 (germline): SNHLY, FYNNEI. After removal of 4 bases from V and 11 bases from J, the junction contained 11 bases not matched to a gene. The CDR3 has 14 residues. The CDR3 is CASSGATSVEKQYF. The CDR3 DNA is TGTGCCAGCAGTGGAGCGACTAGCGTCGAGAAGCAGTATTTT.

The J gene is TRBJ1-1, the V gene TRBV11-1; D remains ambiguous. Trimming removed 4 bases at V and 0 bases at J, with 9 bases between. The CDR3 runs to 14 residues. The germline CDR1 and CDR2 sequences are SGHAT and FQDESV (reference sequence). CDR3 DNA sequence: TGTGCCAGCAGCTCATCAAGGGTGAACACTGAAGCTTTCTTT. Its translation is CASSSSRVNTEAFF.

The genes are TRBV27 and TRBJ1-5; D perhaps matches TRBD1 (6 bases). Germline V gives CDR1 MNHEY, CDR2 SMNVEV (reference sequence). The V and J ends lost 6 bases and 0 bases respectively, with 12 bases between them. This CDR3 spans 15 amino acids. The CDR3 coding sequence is TGTGCCAGCAGAGCAGGACAGATTAGCAATCAGCCCCAGCATTTT. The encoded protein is CASRAGQISNQPQHF.

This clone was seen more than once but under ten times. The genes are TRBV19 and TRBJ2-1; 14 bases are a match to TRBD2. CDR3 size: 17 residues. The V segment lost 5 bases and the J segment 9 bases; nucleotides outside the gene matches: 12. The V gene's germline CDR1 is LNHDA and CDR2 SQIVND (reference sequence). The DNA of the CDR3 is TGTGCCAGTAGTTCCCCGGGACTAGCGGGAGCTCCCGCTGAGCAGTTCTTC. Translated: CASSSPGLAGAPAEQFF. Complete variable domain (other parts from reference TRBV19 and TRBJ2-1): DGGITQSPKYLFRKEGQNVTLSCEQNLNHDAMYWYRQDPGQGLRLIYYSQIVNDFQKGDIAEGYSVSREKKESFPLTVTSAQKNPTAFYLCASSSPGLAGAPAEQFFGPGTRLTVL.

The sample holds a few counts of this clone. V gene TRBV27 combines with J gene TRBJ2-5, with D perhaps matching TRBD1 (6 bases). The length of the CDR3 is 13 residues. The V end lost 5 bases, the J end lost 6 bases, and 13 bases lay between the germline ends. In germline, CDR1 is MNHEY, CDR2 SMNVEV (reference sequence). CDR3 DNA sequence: TGTGCCAGCAGTACGACAGGTTGGAAGACCCAGTACTTC. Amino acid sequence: CASSTTGWKTQYF.

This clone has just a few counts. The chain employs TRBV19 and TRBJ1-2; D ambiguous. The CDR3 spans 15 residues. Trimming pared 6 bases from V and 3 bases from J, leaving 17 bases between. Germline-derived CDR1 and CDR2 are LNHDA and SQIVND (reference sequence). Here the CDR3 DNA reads TGTGCCAGTAGCCGAGGGATTAACCTGGACTATGGCTACACCTTC. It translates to CASSRGINLDYGYTF.

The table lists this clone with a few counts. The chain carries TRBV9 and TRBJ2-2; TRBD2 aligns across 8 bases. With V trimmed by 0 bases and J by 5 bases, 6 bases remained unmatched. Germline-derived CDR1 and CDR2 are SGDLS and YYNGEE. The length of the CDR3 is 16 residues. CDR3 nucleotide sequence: TGTGCCAGCAGCGTAGTCCCAGCGGGAGTTACCGGGGAGCTGTTTTTT. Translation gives CASSVVPAGVTGELFF.

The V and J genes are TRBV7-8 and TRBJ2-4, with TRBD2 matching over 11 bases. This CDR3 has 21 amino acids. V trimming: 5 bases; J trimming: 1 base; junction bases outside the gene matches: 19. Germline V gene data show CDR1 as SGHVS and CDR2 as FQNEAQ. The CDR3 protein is CASSPNLTSGKRFGAKNIQYF. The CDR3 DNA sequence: TGTGCCAGCAGCCCAAACCTGACTAGCGGGAAACGTTTTGGGGCCAAAAACATTCAGTACTTC.

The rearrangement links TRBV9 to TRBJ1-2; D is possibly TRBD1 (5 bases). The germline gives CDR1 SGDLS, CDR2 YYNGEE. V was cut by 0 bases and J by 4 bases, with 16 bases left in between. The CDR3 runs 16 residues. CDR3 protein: CASSVDFSTVAYGYTF. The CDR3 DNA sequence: TGTGCCAGCAGCGTAGATTTTTCGACAGTGGCCTATGGCTACACCTTC.

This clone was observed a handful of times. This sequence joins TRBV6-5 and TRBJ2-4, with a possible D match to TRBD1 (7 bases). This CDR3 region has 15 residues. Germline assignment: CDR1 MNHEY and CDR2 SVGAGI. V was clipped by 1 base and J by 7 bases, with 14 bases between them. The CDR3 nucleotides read TGTGCCAGCAGTTACTACGGGGGACAGACTAACATTCAGTACTTC. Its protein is CASSYYGGQTNIQYF.

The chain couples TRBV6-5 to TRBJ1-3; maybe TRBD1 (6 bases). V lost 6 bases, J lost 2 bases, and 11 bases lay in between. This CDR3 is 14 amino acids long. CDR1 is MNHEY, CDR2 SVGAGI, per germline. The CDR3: CASSLRGTGNTIYF. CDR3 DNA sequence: TGTGCCAGCAGCCTGAGGGGGACTGGAAACACCATATATTTT.

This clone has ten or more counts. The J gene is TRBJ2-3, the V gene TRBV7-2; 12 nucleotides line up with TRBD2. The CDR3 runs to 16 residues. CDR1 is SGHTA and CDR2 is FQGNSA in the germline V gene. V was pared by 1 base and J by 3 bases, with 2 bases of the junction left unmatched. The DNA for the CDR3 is TGTGCCAGCAGCTTAGTCGGGACTAGCGGGACAGATACGCAGTATTTT. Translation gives CASSLVGTSGTDTQYF. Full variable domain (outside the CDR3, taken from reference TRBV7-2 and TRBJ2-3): GAGVSQSPSNKVTEKGKDVELRCDPISGHTALYWYRQSLGQGLEFLIYFQGNSAPDKSGLPSDRFSAERTGGSVSTLTIQRTQQEDSAVYLCASSLVGTSGTDTQYFGPGTRLTVL.

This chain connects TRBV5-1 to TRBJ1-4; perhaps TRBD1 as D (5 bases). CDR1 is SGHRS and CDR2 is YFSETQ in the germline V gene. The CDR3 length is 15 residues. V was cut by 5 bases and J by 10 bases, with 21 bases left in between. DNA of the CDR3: TGCGCCAGCAGACCTCGGGGGTTAGATGGCGGAAAACTGTTTTTT. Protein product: CASRPRGLDGGKLFF.

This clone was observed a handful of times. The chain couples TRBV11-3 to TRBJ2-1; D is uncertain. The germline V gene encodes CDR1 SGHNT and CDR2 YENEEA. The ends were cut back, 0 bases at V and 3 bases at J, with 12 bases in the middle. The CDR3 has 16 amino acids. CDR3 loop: CASSLESSALYNEQFF. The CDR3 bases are TGTGCCAGCAGCTTAGAATCCAGCGCACTCTACAATGAGCAGTTCTTC.

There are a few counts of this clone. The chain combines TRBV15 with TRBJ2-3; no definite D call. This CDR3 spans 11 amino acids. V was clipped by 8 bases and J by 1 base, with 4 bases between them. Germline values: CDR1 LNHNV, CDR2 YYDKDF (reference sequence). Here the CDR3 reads CATAGTDTQYF. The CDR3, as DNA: TGTGCCACCGCGGGCACAGATACGCAGTATTTT.

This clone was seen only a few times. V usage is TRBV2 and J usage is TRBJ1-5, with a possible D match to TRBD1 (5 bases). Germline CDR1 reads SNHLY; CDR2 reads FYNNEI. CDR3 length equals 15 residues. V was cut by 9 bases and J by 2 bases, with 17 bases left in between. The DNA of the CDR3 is TGTGCCAGTAAGGAGGGGCGAGGGGGCAATCAGCCCCAGCATTTT. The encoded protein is CASKEGRGGNQPQHF. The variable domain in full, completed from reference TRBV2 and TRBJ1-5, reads EPEVTQTPSHQVTQMGQEVILRCVPISNHLYFYWYRQILGQKVEFLVSFYNNEISEKSEIFDDQFSVERPDGSNFTLKIRSTKLEDSAMYFCASKEGRGGNQPQHFGDGTRLSIL.

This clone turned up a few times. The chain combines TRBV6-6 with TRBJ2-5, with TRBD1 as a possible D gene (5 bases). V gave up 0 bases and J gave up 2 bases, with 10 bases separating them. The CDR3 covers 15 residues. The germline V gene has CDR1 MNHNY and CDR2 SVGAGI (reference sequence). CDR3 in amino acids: CASSYSPPGQETQYF. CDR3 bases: TGTGCCAGCAGTTACTCACCACCAGGGCAAGAGACCCAGTACTTC.

CDR3 protein: CAISPNSGRSDTQYF. CDR3 DNA: TGTGCCATCAGCCCCAATAGCGGGAGGTCAGATACGCAGTATTTT. The V gene is TRBV10-3, the J gene TRBJ2-3, with 10 bases aligning to TRBD2. CDR3 length equals 15 residues. Trimming at V came to 6 bases and at J to 4 bases, leaving 7 bases not matched to a gene. CDR1 ENHRY and CDR2 SYGVKD come from the germline V gene.